These 18 T cell receptor beta chains share one sample of origin, sequenced in a study of blood T cells in healthy people across ages. A J-beta primer mix and a sample-barcoded 5' primer were used in a second PCR of roughly 6 to 12 cycles. In TCRdb, the 5' RACE reads were re-called with MiXCR into one record per CDR3 protein. The repertoire holds about 1.8 million distinct CDR3 sequences, with around 48% as singletons. Sequences were obtained from blood. Receptor source: a woman aged 40 to 50 in good health.

This chain connects TRBV5-1 to TRBJ2-3; no clear D gene. V lost 4 bases, J lost 2 bases, and 11 bases lay in between. CDR1 and CDR2 (germline): SGHRS, YFSETQ. The CDR3 is made up of 14 amino acids. The CDR3 region has the DNA TGCGCCAGCAGCCTATTACAAAACACAGATACGCAGTATTTT. It specifies CASSLLQNTDTQYF.

The chain recombines TRBV7-9 with TRBJ1-6; D is uncertain. Trimming cost V 1 base and J 6 bases, with 13 bases left between them. This CDR3 region has 16 residues. Germline V gene data show CDR1 as SEHNR and CDR2 as FQNEAQ (reference sequence). The CDR3 loop is CASSLGRASLNSPLHF. Written as DNA, the CDR3 is TGTGCCAGCAGCTTAGGAAGGGCCTCGCTTAATTCACCCCTCCACTTT.

In its sample, this clonotype was seen a few times. The chain recombines TRBV4-3 with TRBJ2-4; D is tentatively TRBD1 or TRBD2 (5 bases each). The J call is in doubt because the DNA end fits TRBJ2-7 better. This CDR3 is built from 15 residues. Germline CDR1 and CDR2: LGHNA and YSLEER. This chain's CDR3 is CASSSLTGASYEQYF. Written as DNA, the CDR3 is TGCGCCAGCAGCTCCTTAACCGGGGCAAGCTACGAGCAGTACTTC.

The chain combines TRBV7-2 with TRBJ1-6; TRBD1 might be the D (6 bases). The V gene's germline CDR1 is SGHTA and CDR2 FQGNSA. The CDR3 is 16 residues long. V dropped 2 bases and J dropped 9 bases, with 17 bases sitting between them. In DNA form, the CDR3 reads TGTGCCAGCAGCTTACAACCGGACAGCAGGACTTCACCCCTCCACTTT. It specifies CASSLQPDSRTSPLHF.

The V and J genes are TRBV28 and TRBJ2-5, with TRBD1 matching over 10 bases. Trimming at V came to 8 bases and at J to 2 bases, leaving 5 bases not matched to a gene. The CDR3 length is 14 residues. Germline V gene data show CDR1 as MDHEN and CDR2 as SYDVKM. The CDR3 DNA is TGTGCCAGCCTACGGACAGGGGGTCAAGAGACCCAGTACTTC. Translation: CASLRTGGQETQYF.

The CDR3 DNA reads TGTGCCAGCAGTGAAGCCGGTGGGGCAAGGAACTATGGCTACACCTTC. Translation: CASSEAGGARNYGYTF. The chain couples TRBV6-1 to TRBJ1-2, with D tentatively TRBD1 (5 bases). The CDR3 length is 16 residues. Looked up from germline, CDR1 is MNHNS and CDR2 is SASEGT. Trimming removed 0 bases at V and 2 bases at J, with 13 bases between.

The rearrangement links TRBV6-2 or TRBV6-3 to TRBJ2-1, with TRBD1 as a possible D gene (6 bases). Per germline, CDR1 MNHEY and CDR2 SVGEGT. Trimming pared 0 bases from V and 12 bases from J, leaving 15 bases between. The CDR3 is made up of 14 amino acids. The CDR3 region is CASSYSGRGRGQFF. CDR3 nucleotides: TGTGCCAGCAGTTACTCAGGCAGGGGAAGAGGGCAGTTCTTC.

This rearrangement joins TRBV6-5 to TRBJ2-7; 11 nucleotides align to TRBD2. V was clipped by 7 bases and J by 4 bases; unmatched bases: 9. CDR1 and CDR2 from the germline V gene are MNHEY and SVGAGI. The CDR3 runs to 15 residues. In DNA, the CDR3 is TGTGCCAGCACAAATAGCGGGGGGGCCGGATACGAGCAGTACTTC. Protein sequence: CASTNSGGAGYEQYF.

V and J are TRBV12-3 or TRBV12-4 and TRBJ2-4; D is unclear. The CDR3 is made up of 14 amino acids. Trimming removed 7 bases from V and 13 bases from J, with 23 bases in between. CDR3 nucleotides: TGTGCCAGCATCTTTGGGGTGGATCTTGCTGAGCAGTACTTC. It encodes CASIFGVDLAEQYF.

About this clonotype itself: The junction differs from germline at one of its ends, possibly a read error. The rearrangement joins TRBV6-6 to TRBJ2-6, with D tentatively TRBD2 (6 bases). CDR3 length: 17 amino acids. Germline CDR1 and CDR2: MNHNY and SVGAGI (reference sequence). The CDR3 bases are TGTGCCAGCGGTTACGGGGGAATGAACTCTGGGGCCAACGTCCTGACTTTC. Translation gives CASGYGGMNSGANVLTF.

The rearrangement joins TRBV6-5 to TRBJ2-3; possibly TRBD1 for D (5 bases). The ends were cut back, 2 bases at V and 6 bases at J, with 12 bases in the middle. From germline, CDR1 is MNHEY and CDR2 SVGAGI. The length of the CDR3 is 14 residues. The CDR3 sequence is CASSYDGGADTQYF. For the CDR3, the DNA is TGTGCCAGCAGTTACGACGGTGGGGCGGATACGCAGTATTTT.

This clonotype occurred a few times. J is TRBJ2-4 and V is TRBV27; 9 bases align to TRBD1. Trimming cost V 4 bases and J 0 bases; bases outside gene matches: 13. The CDR3 sequence is 19 residues long. The germline V gene encodes CDR1 MNHEY and CDR2 SMNVEV (reference sequence). CDR3 residues: CASSSWTGESTRAKNIQYF. In nucleotides, the CDR3 is TGTGCCAGCAGTTCCTGGACAGGGGAGAGTACGAGAGCCAAAAACATTCAGTACTTC.

This clonotype was seen a handful of times. V usage is TRBV20-1 and J usage is TRBJ1-2; D is ambiguous. With 4 bases removed from V and 2 bases from J, the gap between germline ends came to 14 bases. The CDR3 loop spans 14 amino acids. Germline CDR1 reads DFQATT; CDR2 reads SNEGSKA (reference sequence). CDR3 DNA: TGCAGTGCTACCCTTGATACGGGCAACTATGGCTACACCTTC. Translated, it gives CSATLDTGNYGYTF.

This clonotype has just a few counts. At one end, the junction sequence differs from germline, possibly due to a read error. The chain uses TRBV7-7 and TRBJ2-5; 11 bases match TRBD1. CDR3 length: 15 amino acids. Germline assignment: CDR1 SSHAT and CDR2 FNYEAQ (reference sequence). CDR3 sequence reads: CASSSGQGAQETQYF. In DNA, the CDR3 is TGTGCTAGCAGCTCCGGACAGGGGGCCCAAGAGACCCAGTACTTC.

This clonotype appeared a few times. The chain employs TRBV9 and TRBJ2-5, with 8 bases matching TRBD2. CDR1 is SGDLS, CDR2 YYNGEE, per germline. This CDR3 contains 18 residues. V was pared by 3 bases and J by 1 base, with 14 bases of the junction left unmatched. The CDR3 DNA follows: TGTGCCAGCAGCGCCCCGGGCGGTGTAGCGGGGATCCAAGAGACCCAGTACTTC. Protein product: CASSAPGGVAGIQETQYF.

In its sample, this clonotype was seen a few times. The V call is TRBV5-1, the J call TRBJ2-3; perhaps TRBD2 as D (5 bases). With 1 base removed from V and 2 bases from J, the gap between germline ends came to 11 bases. Germline CDR1 reads SGHRS; CDR2 reads YFSETQ. The CDR3 sequence is 15 residues long. In DNA, the CDR3 is TGCGCCAGCAGCTTGAGAGGGTTTGACACAGATACGCAGTATTTT. Translation gives CASSLRGFDTDTQYF.

V gene TRBV10-3 combines with J gene TRBJ2-5, with D possibly called TRBD1 or TRBD2 (6 bases each). The CDR3 is 13 amino acids. The germline V and J ends were trimmed by 11 bases and 5 bases, with 18 bases remaining between them. CDR1 is ENHRY, CDR2 SYGVKD, per germline. This CDR3 is CAVSPGGRETQYF. Written as DNA, the CDR3 is TGTGCCGTATCCCCTGGGGGGCGGGAGACCCAGTACTTC.

The chain recombines TRBV7-8 with TRBJ2-2; D remains unclear. Trimming pared 0 bases from V and 5 bases from J, leaving 7 bases between. CDR3 length equals 14 residues. Germline V gene data show CDR1 as SGHVS and CDR2 as FQNEAQ. The DNA for the CDR3 is TGTGCCAGCAGCTTAGCGACCCGGACCGGGGAGCTGTTTTTT. This sequence encodes CASSLATRTGELFF. Together with reference TRBV7-8 and TRBJ2-2, the CDR3 gives the full variable domain: GAGVSQSPRYKVAKRGQDVALRCDPISGHVSLFWYQQALGQGPEFLTYFQNEAQLDKSGLPSDRFFAERPEGSVSTLKIQRTQQEDSAVYLCASSLATRTGELFFGEGSRLTVL.